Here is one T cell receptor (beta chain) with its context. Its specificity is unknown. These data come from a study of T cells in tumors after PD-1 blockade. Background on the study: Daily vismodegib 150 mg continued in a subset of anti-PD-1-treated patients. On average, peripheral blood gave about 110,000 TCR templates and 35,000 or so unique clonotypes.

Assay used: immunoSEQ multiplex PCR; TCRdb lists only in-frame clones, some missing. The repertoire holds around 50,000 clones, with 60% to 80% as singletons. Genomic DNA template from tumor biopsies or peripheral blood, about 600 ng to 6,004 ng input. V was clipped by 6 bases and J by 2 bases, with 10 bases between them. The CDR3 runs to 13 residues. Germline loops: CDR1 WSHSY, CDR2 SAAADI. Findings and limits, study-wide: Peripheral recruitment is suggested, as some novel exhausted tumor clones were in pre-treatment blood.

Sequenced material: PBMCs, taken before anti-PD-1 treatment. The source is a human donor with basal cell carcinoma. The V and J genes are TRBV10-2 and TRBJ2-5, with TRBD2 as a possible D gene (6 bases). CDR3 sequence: CASSHRGQETQYF. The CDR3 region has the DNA TGCGCCAGCAGCCACCGGGGGCAAGAGACCCAGTACTTC.